This record looks at one TCR beta chain sequence and its context. Its antigen is not identified. These data belong to a study of shared clonotypes between healthy human individuals. Regarding the study as a whole: Generally, naive subsets (rather than memory subsets) showed larger estimated richness.

CDR1 and CDR2 from the germline V gene are SNHLY and FYNNEI. V was pared by 3 bases and J by 6 bases, with 12 bases between. The CDR3 has 14 amino acids. TCRdb keeps only in-frame clones here, not all; method: immunoSEQ multiplex PCR. This table holds a few million clones, roughly 92% found once. Sample: naive CD4+ T cells sorted from blood. Subset meaning: CD45RA+ positively selected. The TCR comes from a man aged 18 to 30 in good health. The gene calls are TRBV2 and TRBJ1-5, with D maybe TRBD1 (5 bases). The CDR3 nucleotides read TGTGCCAGCAGTGACGGGACCTCCGGTCAGCCCCAGCATTTT. This gives the protein CASSDGTSGQPQHF.